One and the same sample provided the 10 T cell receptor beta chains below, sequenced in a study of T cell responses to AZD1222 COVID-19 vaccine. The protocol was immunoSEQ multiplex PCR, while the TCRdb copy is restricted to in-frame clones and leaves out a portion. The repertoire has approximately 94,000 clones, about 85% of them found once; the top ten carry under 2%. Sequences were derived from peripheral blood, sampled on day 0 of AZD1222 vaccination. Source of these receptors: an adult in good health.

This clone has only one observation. Written as DNA, the CDR3 is TGCAGCGTTGAGGCAGGAAGCTATGGCTACACCTTC. This translates into CSVEAGSYGYTF. The V call is TRBV29-1, the J call TRBJ1-2; no clear D. The CDR3 is made up of 12 amino acids. Looked up from germline, CDR1 is SQVTM and CDR2 is ANQGSEA. Deletions cut 3 bases from V and 4 bases from J, with 9 bases between.

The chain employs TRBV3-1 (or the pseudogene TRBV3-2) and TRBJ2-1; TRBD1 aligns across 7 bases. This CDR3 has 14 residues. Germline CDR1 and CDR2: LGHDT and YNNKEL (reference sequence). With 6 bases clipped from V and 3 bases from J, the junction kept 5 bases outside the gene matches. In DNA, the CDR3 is TGTGCCAGCAGGGGACAGACCTTCTACAATGAGCAGTTCTTC. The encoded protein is CASRGQTFYNEQFF.

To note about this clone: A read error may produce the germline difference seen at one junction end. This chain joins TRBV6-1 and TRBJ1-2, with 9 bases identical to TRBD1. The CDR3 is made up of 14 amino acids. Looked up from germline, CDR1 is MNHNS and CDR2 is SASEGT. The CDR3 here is CASNEQGASYGYTF. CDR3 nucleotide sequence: TGTGCCAGCAATGAACAGGGGGCTTCCTATGGCTACACCTTC.

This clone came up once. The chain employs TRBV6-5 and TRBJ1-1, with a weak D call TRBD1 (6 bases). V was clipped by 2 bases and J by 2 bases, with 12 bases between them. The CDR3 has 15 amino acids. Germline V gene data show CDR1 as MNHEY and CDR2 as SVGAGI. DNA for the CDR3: TGTGCCAGCAGTTACCCTCGACAGGTTAACACTGAAGCTTTCTTT. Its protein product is CASSYPRQVNTEAFF.

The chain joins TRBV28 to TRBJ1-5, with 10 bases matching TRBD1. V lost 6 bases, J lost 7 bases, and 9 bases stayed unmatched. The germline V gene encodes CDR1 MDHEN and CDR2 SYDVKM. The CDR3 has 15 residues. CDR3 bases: TGTGCCAGCAGAACCGGACAGGGGGAAGCCCAGCCCCAGCATTTT. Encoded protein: CASRTGQGEAQPQHF.

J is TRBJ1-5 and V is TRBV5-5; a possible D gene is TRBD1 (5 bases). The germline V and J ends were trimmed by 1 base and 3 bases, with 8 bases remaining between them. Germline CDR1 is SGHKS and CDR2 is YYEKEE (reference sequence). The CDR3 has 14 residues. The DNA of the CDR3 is TGTGCCAGCAGCTTGTGGGGCTACAATCAGCCCCAGCATTTT. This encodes CASSLWGYNQPQHF.

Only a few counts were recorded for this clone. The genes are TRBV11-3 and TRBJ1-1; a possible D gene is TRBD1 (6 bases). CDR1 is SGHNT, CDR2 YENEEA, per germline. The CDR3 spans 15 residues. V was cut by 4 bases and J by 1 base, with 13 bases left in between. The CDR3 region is CASSSSSDRNTEAFF. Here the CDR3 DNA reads TGTGCCAGCAGCTCCTCCTCGGACAGGAACACTGAAGCTTTCTTT.

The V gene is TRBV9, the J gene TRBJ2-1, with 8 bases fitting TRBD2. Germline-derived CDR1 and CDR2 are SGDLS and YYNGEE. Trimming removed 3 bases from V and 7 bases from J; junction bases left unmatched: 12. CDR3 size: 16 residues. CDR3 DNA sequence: TGTGCCAGCAGCGGCGGTTCCGGGAGGGATATTAATGAGCAGTTCTTC. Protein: CASSGGSGRDINEQFF.

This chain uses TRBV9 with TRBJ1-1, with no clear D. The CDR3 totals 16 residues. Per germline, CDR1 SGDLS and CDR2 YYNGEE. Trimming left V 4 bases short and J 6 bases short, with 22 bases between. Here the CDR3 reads CASSPSGLILPPEAFF. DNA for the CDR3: TGTGCCAGCAGCCCCTCGGGCCTGATATTACCTCCTGAAGCTTTCTTT.

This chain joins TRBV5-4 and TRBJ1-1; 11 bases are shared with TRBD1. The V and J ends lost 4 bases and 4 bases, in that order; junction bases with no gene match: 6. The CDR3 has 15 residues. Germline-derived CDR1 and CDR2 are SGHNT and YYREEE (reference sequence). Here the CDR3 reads CASSQDRGLVTEAFF. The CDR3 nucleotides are TGTGCCAGCAGCCAGGACAGGGGGCTTGTCACTGAAGCTTTCTTT.